The 3 T cell receptor beta chains presented below share a single source sample, sequenced in a study of T cell responses to AZD1222 COVID-19 vaccine. Sequencing used immunoSEQ multiplex PCR; TCRdb keeps in-frame clones, though not all of them. Of 84,000 or so clones in the sample, roughly nine tenths were seen once. The sample consisted of peripheral blood, taken 28 days after the second AZD1222 dose. Receptor source: an adult who received the AZD1222 COVID-19 vaccine.

This clone is medium-sized (0.01 to 0.1%). The chain's CDR3 is CSVGDPPYGYTF. The CDR3 nucleotides are TGCAGCGTGGGGGACCCCCCTTATGGCTACACCTTC. The J gene is TRBJ1-2, the V gene TRBV29-1; D may be TRBD1 (5 bases). This CDR3 contains 12 residues. Germline V gene lookup returns CDR1 SQVTM and CDR2 ANQGSEA. Deletions cut 6 bases from V and 5 bases from J, with 13 bases between.

The V gene is TRBV9, the J gene TRBJ2-3; either TRBD1 or TRBD2 may fit D (6 bases each). The CDR3 is made up of 12 amino acids. The V and J ends lost 4 bases and 7 bases respectively, with 10 bases between them. CDR1 is SGDLS and CDR2 is YYNGEE in the germline V gene. The CDR3 spells CASSLGGNTQYF. CDR3 nucleotides: TGTGCCAGCAGCCTAGGGGGGAATACGCAGTATTTT. The whole variable domain, filled in from reference TRBV9 and TRBJ2-3, reads DSGVTQTPKHLITATGQRVTLRCSPRSGDLSVYWYQQSLDQGLQFLIQYYNGEERAKGNILERFSAQQFPDLHSELNLSSLELGDSALYFCASSLGGNTQYFGPGTRLTVL.

The rearrangement joins TRBV3-1 (or the pseudogene TRBV3-2) to TRBJ2-7, with 9 bases matching TRBD1. The length of the CDR3 is 14 residues. Germline trimming cut 3 bases from V and 3 bases from J; bases unmatched to any gene: 3. Germline-derived CDR1 and CDR2 are LGHDT and YNNKEL (reference sequence). For the CDR3, the DNA is TGTGCCAGCAGCCACTCGGGACAGGGCTACGAGCAGTACTTC. This sequence encodes CASSHSGQGYEQYF.